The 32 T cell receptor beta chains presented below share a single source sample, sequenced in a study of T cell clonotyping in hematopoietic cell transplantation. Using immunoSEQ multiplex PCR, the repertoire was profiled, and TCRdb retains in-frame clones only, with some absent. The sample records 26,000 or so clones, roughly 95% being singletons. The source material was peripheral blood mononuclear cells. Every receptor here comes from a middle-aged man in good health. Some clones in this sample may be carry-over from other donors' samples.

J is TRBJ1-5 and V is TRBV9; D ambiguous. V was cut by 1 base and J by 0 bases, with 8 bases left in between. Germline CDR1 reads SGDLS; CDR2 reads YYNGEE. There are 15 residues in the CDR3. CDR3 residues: CASSVSPGSNQPQHF. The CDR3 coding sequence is TGTGCCAGCAGCGTAAGTCCGGGTAGCAATCAGCCCCAGCATTTT.

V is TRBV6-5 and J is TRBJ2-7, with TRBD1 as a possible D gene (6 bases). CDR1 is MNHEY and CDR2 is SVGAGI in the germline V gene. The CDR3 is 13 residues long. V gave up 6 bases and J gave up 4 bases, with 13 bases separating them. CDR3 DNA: TGTGCCAGCAGCCGGGGACATACGTACGAGCAGTACTTC. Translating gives CASSRGHTYEQYF.

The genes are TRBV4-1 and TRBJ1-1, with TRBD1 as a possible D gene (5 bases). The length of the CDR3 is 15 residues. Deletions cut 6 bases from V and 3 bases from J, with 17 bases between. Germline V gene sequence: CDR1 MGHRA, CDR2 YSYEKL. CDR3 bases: TGCGCCAGCAGTCCACTTGGGACGGGGTACACTGAAGCTTTCTTT. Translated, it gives CASSPLGTGYTEAFF.

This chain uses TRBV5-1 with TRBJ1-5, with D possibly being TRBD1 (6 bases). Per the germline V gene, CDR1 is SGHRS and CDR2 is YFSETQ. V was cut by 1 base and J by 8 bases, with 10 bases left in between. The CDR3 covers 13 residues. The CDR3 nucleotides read TGCGCCAGCAGCTTGCAAGGGGGTGAGCCCCAGCATTTT. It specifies CASSLQGGEPQHF.

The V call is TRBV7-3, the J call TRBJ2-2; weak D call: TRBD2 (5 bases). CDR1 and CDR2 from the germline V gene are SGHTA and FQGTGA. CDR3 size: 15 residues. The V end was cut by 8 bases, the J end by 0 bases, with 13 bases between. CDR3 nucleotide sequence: TGTGCCAGCTCCGTCACGGGAACGAACACCGGGGAGCTGTTTTTT. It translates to CASSVTGTNTGELFF.

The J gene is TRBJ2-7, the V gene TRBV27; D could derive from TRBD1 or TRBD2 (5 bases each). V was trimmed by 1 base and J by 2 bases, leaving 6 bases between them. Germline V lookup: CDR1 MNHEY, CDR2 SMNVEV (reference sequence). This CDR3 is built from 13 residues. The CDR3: CASSLLGAYEQYF. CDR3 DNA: TGTGCCAGCAGTTTATTGGGGGCCTACGAGCAGTACTTC.

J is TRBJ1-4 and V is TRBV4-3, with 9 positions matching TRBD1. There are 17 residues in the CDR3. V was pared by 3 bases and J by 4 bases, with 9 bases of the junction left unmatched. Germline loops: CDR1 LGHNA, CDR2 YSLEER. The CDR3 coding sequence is TGCGCCAGCAGCCAGCATTTGGAGGACAGGGGTAATGAAAAACTGTTTTTT. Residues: CASSQHLEDRGNEKLFF.

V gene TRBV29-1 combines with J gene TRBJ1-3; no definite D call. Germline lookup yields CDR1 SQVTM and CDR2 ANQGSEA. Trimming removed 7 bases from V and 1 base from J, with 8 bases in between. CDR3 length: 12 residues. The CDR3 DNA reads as TGCAGCGCCCGCCGGTCTGGAAACACCATATATTTT. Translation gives CSARRSGNTIYF.

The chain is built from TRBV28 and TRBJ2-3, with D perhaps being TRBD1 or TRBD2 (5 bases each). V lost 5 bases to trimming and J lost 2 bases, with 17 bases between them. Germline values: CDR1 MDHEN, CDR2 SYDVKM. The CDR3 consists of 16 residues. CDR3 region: CASSPRQRGATDTQYF. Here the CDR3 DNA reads TGTGCCAGCAGTCCAAGACAGAGAGGGGCCACAGATACGCAGTATTTT.

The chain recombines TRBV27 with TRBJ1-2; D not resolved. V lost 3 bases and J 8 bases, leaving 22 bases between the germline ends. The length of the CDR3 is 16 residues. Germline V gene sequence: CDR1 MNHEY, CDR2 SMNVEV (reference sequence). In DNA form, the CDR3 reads TGTGCCAGCAGTTTTTCTGGGCCGCCCCCAAGTGGGGGCTACACCTTC. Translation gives CASSFSGPPPSGGYTF.

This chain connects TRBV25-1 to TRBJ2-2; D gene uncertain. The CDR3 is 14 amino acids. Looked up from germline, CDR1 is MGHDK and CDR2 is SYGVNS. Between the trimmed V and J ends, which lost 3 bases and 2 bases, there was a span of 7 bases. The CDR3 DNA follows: TGTGCCAGCAGTGAGACACCTAACACCGGGGAGCTGTTTTTT. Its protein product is CASSETPNTGELFF.

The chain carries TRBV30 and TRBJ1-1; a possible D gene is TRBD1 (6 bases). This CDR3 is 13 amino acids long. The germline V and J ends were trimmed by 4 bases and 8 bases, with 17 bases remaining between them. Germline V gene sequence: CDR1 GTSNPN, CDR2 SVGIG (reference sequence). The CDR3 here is CAWIISIGTEAFF. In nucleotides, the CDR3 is TGTGCCTGGATTATATCCATTGGGACAGAAGCTTTCTTT.

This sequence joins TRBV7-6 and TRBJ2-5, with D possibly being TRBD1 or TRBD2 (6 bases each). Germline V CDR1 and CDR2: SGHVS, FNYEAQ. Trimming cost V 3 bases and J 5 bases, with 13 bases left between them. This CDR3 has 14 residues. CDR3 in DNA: TGTGCCAGCAGCTTGGAGGGGGAAGTGGAGACCCAGTACTTC. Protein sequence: CASSLEGEVETQYF.

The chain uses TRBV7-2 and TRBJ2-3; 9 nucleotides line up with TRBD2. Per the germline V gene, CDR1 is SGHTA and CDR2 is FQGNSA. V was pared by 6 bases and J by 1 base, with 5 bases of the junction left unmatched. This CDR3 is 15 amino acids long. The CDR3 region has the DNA TGTGCCAGCAGATCTCTAGCGGGGCGCACAGATACGCAGTATTTT. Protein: CASRSLAGRTDTQYF.

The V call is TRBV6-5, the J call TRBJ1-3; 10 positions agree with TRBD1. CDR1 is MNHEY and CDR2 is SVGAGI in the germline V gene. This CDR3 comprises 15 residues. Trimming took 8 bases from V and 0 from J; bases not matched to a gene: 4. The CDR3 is CASSTGGNSGNTIYF. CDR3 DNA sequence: TGTGCCAGCTCGACAGGGGGCAACTCTGGAAACACCATATATTTT.

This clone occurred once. The CDR3 protein is CASSEGAGQGDGYTF. The CDR3 DNA sequence: TGTGCCAGCAGTGAAGGGGCTGGGCAGGGCGATGGCTACACCTTC. The chain uses TRBV6-1 and TRBJ1-2, with D possibly TRBD1 on 5 matching bases. V lost 1 base and J lost 6, with 15 bases in between. The CDR3 spans 15 residues. Germline loops: CDR1 MNHNS, CDR2 SASEGT.

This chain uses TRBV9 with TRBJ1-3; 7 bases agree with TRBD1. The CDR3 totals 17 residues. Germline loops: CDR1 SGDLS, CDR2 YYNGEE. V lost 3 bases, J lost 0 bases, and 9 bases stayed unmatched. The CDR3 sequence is CASSAPGGGFSGNTIYF. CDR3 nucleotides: TGTGCCAGCAGCGCCCCAGGGGGTGGATTCTCTGGAAACACCATATATTTT.

CDR3 region: CASSFFPGVNTQYF. The CDR3 nucleotides read TGTGCCAGCAGTTTTTTCCCCGGGGTGAATACGCAGTATTTT. V gene TRBV28 combines with J gene TRBJ2-3; possibly TRBD2 for D (5 bases). Germline V gives CDR1 MDHEN, CDR2 SYDVKM. V shed 3 bases and J shed 7 bases, with 14 bases lying between them. CDR3 length: 14 residues.

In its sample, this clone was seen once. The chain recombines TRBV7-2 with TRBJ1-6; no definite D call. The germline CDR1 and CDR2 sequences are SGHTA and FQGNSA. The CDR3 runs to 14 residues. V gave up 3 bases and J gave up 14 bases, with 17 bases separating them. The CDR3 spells CASSFLDPVRALHF. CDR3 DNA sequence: TGTGCCAGCAGCTTCTTAGACCCGGTTAGGGCCCTCCACTTT.

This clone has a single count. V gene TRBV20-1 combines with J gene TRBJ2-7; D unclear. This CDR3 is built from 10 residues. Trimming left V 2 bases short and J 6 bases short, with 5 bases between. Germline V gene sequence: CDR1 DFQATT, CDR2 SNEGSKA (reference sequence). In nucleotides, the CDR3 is TGCAGTGCTAGACATTTCGAGCAGTACTTC. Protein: CSARHFEQYF.

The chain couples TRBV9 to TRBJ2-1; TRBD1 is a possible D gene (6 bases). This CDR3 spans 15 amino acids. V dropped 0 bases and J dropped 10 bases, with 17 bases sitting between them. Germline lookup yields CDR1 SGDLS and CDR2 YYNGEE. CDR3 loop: CASSVDNRVGQEQFF. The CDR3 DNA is TGTGCCAGCAGCGTAGATAACAGGGTAGGCCAAGAGCAGTTCTTC. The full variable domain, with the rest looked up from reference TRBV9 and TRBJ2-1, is DSGVTQTPKHLITATGQRVTLRCSPRSGDLSVYWYQQSLDQGLQFLIQYYNGEERAKGNILERFSAQQFPDLHSELNLSSLELGDSALYFCASSVDNRVGQEQFFGPGTRLTVL.

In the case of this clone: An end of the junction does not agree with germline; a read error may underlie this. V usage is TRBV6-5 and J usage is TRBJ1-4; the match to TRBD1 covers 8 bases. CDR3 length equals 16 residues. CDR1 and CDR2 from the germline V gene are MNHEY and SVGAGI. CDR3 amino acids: CASSYSPQGASEKLFF. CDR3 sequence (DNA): TGTGCCAGCAGCTACTCCCCCCAGGGGGCCAGTGAAAAACTGTTTTTT.

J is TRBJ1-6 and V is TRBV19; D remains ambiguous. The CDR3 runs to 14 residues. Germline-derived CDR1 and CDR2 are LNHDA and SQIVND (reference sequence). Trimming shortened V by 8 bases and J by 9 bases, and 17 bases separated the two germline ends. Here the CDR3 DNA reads TGTGCCAGTGGGTCATTCGGCAGCCTTTCACCCCTCCACTTT. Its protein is CASGSFGSLSPLHF.

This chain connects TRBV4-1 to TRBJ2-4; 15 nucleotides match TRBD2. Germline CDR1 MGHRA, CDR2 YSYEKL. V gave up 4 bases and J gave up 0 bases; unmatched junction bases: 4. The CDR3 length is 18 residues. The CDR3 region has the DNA TGCGCCAGCAGCCCGGGACTAGCGGGGGGACTAGCCAAAAACATTCAGTACTTC. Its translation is CASSPGLAGGLAKNIQYF.

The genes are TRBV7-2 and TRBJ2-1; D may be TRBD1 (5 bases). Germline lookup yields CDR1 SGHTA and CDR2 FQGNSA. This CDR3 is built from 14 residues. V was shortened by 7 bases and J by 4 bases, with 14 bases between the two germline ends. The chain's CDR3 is CASTINTGYNEQFF. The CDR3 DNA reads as TGTGCCAGCACAATCAATACAGGTTACAATGAGCAGTTCTTC.

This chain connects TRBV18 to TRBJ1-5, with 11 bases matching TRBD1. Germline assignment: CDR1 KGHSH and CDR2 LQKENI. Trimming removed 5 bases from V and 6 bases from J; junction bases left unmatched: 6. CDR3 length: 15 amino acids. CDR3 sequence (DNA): TGTGCCAGCTCAGAGGACAGGGGGCAGGGTCAGCCCCAGCATTTT. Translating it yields CASSEDRGQGQPQHF. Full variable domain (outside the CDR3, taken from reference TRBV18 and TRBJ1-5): NAGVMQNPRHLVRRRGQEARLRCSPMKGHSHVYWYRQLPEEGLKFMVYLQKENIIDESGMPKERFSAEFPKEGPSILRIQQVVRGDSAAYFCASSEDRGQGQPQHFGDGTRLSIL.

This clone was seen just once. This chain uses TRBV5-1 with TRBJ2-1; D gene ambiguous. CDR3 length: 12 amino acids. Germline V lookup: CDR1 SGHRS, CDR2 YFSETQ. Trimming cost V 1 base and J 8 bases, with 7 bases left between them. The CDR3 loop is CASSLSGDEQFF. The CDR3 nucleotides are TGCGCCAGCAGCTTGTCGGGCGATGAGCAGTTCTTC.

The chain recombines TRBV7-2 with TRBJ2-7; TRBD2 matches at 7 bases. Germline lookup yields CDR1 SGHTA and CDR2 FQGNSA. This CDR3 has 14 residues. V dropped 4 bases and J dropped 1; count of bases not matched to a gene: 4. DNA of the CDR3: TGTGCCAGCAGCTCGTGGGAGGGGTCCTACGAGCAGTACTTC. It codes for CASSSWEGSYEQYF.

The CDR3 sequence: CASSPDRSSYEQYF. CDR3 DNA sequence: TGTGCCAGCAGCCCCGACAGGAGCTCCTACGAGCAGTACTTC. The chain recombines TRBV7-3 with TRBJ2-7, with TRBD1 as a possible D gene (6 bases). V lost 5 bases to trimming and J lost 0 bases, with 11 bases between them. Germline lookup yields CDR1 SGHTA and CDR2 FQGTGA. The CDR3 has 14 residues.

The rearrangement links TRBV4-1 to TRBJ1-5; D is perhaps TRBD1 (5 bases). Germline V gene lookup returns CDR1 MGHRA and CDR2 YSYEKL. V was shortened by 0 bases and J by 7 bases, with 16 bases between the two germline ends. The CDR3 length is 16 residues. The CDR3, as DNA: TGCGCCAGCAGCCAAGATTCGGGCAGGGTCGCCCAGCCCCAGCATTTT. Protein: CASSQDSGRVAQPQHF.

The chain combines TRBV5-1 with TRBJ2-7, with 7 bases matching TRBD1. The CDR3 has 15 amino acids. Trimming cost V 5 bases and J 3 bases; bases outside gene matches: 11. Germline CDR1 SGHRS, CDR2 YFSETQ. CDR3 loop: CASRPGQAGDYEQYF. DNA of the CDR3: TGCGCCAGCAGACCCGGACAGGCAGGAGACTACGAGCAGTACTTC.

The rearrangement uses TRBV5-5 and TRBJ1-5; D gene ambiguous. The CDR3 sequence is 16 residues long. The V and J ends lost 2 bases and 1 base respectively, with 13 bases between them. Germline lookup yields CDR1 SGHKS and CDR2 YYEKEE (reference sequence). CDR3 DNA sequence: TGTGCCAGCAGCTTTAACCCGGGGAGAAGCAATCAGCCCCAGCATTTT. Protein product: CASSFNPGRSNQPQHF.